This T cell receptor (beta chain) was documented in a study of T cells in Graves' hyperthyroidism and ophthalmopathy. The germline V gene has CDR1 SGHTA and CDR2 FQGNSA. The junction had 17 bases not matched to a gene; V was cut back by 7 bases and J by 5 bases. The CDR3 consists of 16 residues. Overall study findings and caveats: Clonotypes that were expanded in thyroid above 0.001 mostly appeared in blood too.

This clonotype showed up just a few times. Its antigen is not known. The investigators amplified TCR beta CDR3 regions from RNA transcripts. When the TCR CDR3 underwent first-round RT-PCR, the HTBI primer set was used. MiXCR was run by TCRdb on the multiplex PCR reads, yielding one entry per CDR3 protein. This table holds approximately 610,000 distinct CDR3 sequences, about a sixth found once. Absent ophthalmopathy progression within 18 months defined stable Graves' hyperthyroidism. The specimen was blood. The chain combines TRBV7-2 with TRBJ2-7; 7 nucleotides line up with TRBD1. The clonotype originates from a woman between 18 and 30 years old with Graves' hyperthyroidism. CDR3 loop: CASTQTLTGLAHEQYF. Here the CDR3 DNA reads TGTGCCAGCACCCAGACTCTGACAGGGTTAGCCCACGAGCAGTACTTC.